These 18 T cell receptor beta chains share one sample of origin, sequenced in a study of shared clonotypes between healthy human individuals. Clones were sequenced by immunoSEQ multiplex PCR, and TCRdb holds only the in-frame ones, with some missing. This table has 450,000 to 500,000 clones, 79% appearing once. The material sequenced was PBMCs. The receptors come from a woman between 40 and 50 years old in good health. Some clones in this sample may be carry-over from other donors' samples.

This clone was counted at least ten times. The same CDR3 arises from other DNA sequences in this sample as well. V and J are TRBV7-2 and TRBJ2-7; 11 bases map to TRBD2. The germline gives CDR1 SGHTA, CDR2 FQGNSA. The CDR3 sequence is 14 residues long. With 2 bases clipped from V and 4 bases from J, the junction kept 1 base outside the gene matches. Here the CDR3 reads CASSLRTSGYEQYF. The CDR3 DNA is TGTGCCAGCAGCTTAAGGACTAGCGGGTACGAGCAGTACTTC. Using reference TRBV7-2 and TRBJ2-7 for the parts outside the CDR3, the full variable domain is GAGVSQSPSNKVTEKGKDVELRCDPISGHTALYWYRQSLGQGLEFLIYFQGNSAPDKSGLPSDRFSAERTGGSVSTLTIQRTQQEDSAVYLCASSLRTSGYEQYFGPGTRLTVT.

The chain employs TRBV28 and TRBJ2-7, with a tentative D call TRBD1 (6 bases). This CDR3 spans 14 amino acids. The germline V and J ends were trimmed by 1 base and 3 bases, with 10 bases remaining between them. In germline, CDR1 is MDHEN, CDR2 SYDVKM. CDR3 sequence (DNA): TGTGCCAGCAGTTTATCAGGGGAATACTACGAGCAGTACTTC. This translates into CASSLSGEYYEQYF. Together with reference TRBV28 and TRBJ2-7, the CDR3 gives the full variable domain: DVKVTQSSRYLVKRTGEKVFLECVQDMDHENMFWYRQDPGLGLRLIYFSYDVKMKEKGDIPEGYSVSREKKERFSLILESASTNQTSMYLCASSLSGEYYEQYFGPGTRLTVT.

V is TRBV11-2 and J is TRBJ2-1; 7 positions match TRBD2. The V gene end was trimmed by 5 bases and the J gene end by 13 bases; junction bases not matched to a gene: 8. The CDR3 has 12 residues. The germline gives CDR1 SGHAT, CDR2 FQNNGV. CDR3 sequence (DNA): TGTGCCAGCAGCCCGGGGGGACCTCTTCAGTTCTTC. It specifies CASSPGGPLQFF.

The CDR3 is CASSLLVREQYF. The DNA for the CDR3 is TGTGCCAGCAGCTTGCTAGTTCGCGAGCAGTACTTC. The chain links TRBV5-5 to TRBJ2-7; D gene unclear. The V gene lost 1 base and the J gene lost 6 bases, with 8 bases spanning the gap. In germline, CDR1 is SGHKS, CDR2 YYEKEE (reference sequence). The CDR3 spans 12 residues.

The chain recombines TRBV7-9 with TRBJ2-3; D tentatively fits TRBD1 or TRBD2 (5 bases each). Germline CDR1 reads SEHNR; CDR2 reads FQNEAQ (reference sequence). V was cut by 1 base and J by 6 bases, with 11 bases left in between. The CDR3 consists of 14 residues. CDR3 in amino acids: CASSLGLEGDTQYF. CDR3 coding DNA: TGTGCCAGCAGCTTAGGGCTAGAGGGGGATACGCAGTATTTT.

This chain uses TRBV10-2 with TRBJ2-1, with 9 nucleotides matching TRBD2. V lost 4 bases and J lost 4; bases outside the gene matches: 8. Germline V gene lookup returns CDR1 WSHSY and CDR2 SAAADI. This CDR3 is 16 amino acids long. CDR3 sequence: CASSGYLAGIYNEQFF. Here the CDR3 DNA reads TGCGCCAGCAGTGGTTATCTAGCGGGGATTTACAATGAGCAGTTCTTC.

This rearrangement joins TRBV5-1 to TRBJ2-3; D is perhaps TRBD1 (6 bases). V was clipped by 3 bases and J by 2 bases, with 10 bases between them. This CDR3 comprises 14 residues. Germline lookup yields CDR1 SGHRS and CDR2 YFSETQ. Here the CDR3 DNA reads TGCGCCAGCAGCTACCGGGACAACACAGATACGCAGTATTTT. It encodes CASSYRDNTDTQYF. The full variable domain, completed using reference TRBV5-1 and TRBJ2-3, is KAGVTQTPRYLIKTRGQQVTLSCSPISGHRSVSWYQQTPGQGLQFLFEYFSETQRNKGNFPGRFSGRQFSNSRSEMNVSTLELGDSALYLCASSYRDNTDTQYFGPGTRLTVL.

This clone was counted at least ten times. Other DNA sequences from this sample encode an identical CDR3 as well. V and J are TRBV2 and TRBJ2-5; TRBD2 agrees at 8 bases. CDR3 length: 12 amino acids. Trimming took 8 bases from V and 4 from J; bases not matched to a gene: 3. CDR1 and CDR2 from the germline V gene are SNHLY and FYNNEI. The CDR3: CASGREGETQYF. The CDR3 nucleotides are TGTGCCAGCGGACGGGAGGGAGAGACCCAGTACTTC.

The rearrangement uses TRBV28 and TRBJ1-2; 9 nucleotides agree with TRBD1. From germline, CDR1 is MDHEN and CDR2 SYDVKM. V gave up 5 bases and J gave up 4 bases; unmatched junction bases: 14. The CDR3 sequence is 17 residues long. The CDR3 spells CASSPSGQGRTLYGYTF. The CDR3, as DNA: TGTGCCAGCAGTCCCTCGGGACAGGGCCGTACTCTCTATGGCTACACCTTC.

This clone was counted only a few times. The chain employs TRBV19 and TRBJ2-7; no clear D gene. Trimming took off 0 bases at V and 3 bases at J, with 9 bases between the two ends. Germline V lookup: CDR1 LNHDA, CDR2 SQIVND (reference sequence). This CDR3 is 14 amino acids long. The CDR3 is CASSIDTTNYEQYF. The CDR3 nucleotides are TGTGCCAGTAGTATAGACACGACAAACTACGAGCAGTACTTC.

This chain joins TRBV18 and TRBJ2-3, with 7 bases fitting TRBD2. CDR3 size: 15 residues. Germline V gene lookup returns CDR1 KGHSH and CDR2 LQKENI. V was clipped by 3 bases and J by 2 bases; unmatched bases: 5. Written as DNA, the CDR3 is TGTGCCAGCTCACCTAGCGGGTTACCCACAGATACGCAGTATTTT. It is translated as CASSPSGLPTDTQYF.

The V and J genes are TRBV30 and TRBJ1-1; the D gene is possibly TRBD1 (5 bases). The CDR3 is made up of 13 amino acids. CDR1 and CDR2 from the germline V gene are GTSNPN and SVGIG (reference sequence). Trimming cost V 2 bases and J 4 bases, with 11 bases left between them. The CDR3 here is CAWSRGVFTEAFF. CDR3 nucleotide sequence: TGTGCCTGGAGTAGGGGAGTTTTCACTGAAGCTTTCTTT. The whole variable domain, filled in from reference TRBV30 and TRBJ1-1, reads SQTIHQWPATLVQPVGSPLSLECTVEGTSNPNLYWYRQAAGRGLQLLFYSVGIGQISSEVPQNLSASRPQDRQFILSSKKLLLSDSGFYLCAWSRGVFTEAFFGQGTRLTVV.

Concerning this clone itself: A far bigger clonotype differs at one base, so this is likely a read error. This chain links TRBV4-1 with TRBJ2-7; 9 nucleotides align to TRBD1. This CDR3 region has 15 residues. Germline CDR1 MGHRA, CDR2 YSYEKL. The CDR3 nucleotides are TGCGCCAGCAGCCAGTTAGGGGACAGGGCCTATGAGCAGTACTTC. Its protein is CASSQLGDRAYEQYF.

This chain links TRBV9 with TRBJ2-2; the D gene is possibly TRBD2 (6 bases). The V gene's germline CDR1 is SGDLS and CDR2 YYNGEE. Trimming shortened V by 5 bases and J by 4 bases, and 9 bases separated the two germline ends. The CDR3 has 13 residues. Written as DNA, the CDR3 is TGTGCCAGCAGGCGGGGCGGCACCGGGGAGCTGTTTTTT. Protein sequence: CASRRGGTGELFF.

CDR3 region: CASRAWDRVEKLFF. As DNA, the CDR3 is TGTGCCAGCAGAGCGTGGGACAGGGTGGAAAAACTGTTTTTT. V usage is TRBV6-6 and J usage is TRBJ1-4; TRBD1 aligns across 9 bases. V trimming: 6 bases; J trimming: 8 bases; junction bases outside the gene matches: 7. From germline, CDR1 is MNHNY and CDR2 SVGAGI (reference sequence). This CDR3 spans 14 amino acids.

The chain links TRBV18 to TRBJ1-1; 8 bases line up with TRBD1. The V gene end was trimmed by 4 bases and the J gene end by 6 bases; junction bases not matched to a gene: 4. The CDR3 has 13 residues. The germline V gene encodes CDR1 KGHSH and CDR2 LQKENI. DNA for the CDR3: TGTGCCAGCTCACTGGACAGGGTATCTGAAGCTTTCTTT. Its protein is CASSLDRVSEAFF.

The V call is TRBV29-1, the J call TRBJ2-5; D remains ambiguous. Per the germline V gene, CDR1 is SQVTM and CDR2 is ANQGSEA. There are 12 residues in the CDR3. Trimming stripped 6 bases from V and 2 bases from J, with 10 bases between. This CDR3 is CSVVVSQETQYF. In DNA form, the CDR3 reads TGCAGCGTGGTCGTGTCACAAGAGACCCAGTACTTC. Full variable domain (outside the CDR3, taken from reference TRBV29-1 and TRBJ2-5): SAVISQKPSRDICQRGTSLTIQCQVDSQVTMMFWYRQQPGQSLTLIATANQGSEATYESGFVIDKFPISRPNLTFSTLTVSNMSPEDSSIYLCSVVVSQETQYFGPGTRLLVL.

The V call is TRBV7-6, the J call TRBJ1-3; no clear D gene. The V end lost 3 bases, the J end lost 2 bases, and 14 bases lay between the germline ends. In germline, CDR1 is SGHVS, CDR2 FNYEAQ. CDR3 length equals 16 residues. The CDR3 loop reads CASSLGQTRAGNTIYF. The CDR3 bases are TGTGCCAGCAGCTTGGGTCAAACTAGGGCTGGAAACACCATATATTTT.